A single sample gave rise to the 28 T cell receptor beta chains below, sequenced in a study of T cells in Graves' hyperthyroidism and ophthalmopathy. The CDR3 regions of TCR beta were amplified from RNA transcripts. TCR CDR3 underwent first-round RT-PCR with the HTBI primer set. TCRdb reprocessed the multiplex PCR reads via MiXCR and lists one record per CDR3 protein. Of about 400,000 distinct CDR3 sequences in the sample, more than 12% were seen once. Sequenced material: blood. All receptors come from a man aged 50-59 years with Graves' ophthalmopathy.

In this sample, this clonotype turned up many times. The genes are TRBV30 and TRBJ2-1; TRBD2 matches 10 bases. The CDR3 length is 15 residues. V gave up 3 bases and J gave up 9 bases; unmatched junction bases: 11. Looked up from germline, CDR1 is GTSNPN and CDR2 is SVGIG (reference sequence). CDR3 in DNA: TGTGCCTGGAGCATAGGGACTAGCGTCAGCGCTGAGCAGTTCTTC. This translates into CAWSIGTSVSAEQFF.

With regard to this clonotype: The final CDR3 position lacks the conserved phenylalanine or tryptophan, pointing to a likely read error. Written as DNA, the CDR3 is TGCGCCAGCAGCTCCCCCGTTTACTCTGGGGCCAACGTCCTGACTTCC. It codes for CASSSPVYSGANVLTS. This sequence joins TRBV5-5 and TRBJ2-6; no firm D call. The CDR3 runs 16 residues. Germline V gene sequence: CDR1 SGHKS, CDR2 YYEKEE (reference sequence).

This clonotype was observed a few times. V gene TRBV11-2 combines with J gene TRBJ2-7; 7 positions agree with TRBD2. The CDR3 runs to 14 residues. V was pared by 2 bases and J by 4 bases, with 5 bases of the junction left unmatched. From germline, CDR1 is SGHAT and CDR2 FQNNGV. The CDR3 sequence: CASSLLGGTYEQYF. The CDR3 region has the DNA TGTGCCAGCAGCTTACTGGGGGGGACTTACGAGCAGTACTTC.

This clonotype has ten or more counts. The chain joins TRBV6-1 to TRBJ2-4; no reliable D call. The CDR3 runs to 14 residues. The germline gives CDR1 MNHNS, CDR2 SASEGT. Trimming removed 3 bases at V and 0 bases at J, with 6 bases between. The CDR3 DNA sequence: TGTGCCAGCAGTGAGGTGGGAGCCAAAAACATTCAGTACTTC. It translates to CASSEVGAKNIQYF.

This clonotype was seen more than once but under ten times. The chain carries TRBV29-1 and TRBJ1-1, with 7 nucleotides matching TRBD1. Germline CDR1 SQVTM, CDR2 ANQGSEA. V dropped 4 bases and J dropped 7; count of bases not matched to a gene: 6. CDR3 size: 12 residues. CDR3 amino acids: CSVGGGGVEAFF. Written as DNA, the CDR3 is TGCAGCGTTGGAGGAGGGGGCGTTGAAGCTTTCTTT.

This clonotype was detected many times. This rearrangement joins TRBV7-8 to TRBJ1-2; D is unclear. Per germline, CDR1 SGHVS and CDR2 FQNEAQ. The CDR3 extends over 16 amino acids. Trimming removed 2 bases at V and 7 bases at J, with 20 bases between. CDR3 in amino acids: CASSLRSPTAGGGYTF. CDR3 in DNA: TGTGCCAGCAGCTTAAGAAGTCCTACAGCGGGTGGTGGCTACACCTTC. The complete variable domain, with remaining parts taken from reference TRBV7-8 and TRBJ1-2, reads GAGVSQSPRYKVAKRGQDVALRCDPISGHVSLFWYQQALGQGPEFLTYFQNEAQLDKSGLPSDRFFAERPEGSVSTLKIQRTQQEDSAVYLCASSLRSPTAGGGYTFGSGTRLTVV.

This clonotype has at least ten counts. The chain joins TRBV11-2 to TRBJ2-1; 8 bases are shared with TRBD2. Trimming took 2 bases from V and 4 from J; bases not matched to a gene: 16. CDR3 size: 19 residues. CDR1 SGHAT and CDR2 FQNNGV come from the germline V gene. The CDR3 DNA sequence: TGTGCCAGCAGCTTAATCGGAAACCGCAAGCGGGAGATTTACAATGAGCAGTTCTTC. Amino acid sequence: CASSLIGNRKREIYNEQFF.

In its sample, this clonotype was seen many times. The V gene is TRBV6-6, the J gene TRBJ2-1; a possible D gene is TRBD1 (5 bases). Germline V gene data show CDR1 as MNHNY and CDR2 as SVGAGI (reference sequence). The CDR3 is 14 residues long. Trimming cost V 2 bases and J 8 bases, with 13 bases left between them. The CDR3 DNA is TGTGCCAGCAGTTACACGCAGGGTTCAGATGAGCAGTTCTTC. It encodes CASSYTQGSDEQFF.

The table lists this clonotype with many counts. CDR3 sequence: CASRFIIGRGSAGETQYF. In DNA, the CDR3 is TGTGCCAGCAGATTTATAATTGGTCGGGGATCAGCTGGGGAGACCCAGTACTTC. V usage is TRBV2 and J usage is TRBJ2-5; TRBD2 might be the D (5 bases). Germline values: CDR1 SNHLY, CDR2 FYNNEI. The V end was cut by 6 bases, the J end by 5 bases, with 28 bases between. The length of the CDR3 is 18 residues.

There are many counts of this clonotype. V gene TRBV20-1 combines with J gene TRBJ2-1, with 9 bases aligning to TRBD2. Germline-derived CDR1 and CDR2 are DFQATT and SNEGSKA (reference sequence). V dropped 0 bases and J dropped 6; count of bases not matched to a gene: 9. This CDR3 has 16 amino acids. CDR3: CSARDFQAGGVNEQFF. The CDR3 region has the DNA TGCAGTGCTAGAGACTTCCAGGCGGGAGGGGTCAATGAGCAGTTCTTC.

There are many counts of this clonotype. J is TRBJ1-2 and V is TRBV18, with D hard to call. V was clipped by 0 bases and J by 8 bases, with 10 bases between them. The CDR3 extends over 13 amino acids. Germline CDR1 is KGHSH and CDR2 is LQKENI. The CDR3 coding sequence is TGTGCCAGCTCACCACCCCGAGCGGGAGGCTACACCTTC. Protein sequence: CASSPPRAGGYTF.

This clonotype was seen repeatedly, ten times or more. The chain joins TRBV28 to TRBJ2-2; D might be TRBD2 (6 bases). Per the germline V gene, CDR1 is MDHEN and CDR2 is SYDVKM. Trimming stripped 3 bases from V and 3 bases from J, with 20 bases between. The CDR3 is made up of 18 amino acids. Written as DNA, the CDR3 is TGTGCCAGCAGTTTTTGGACTACCCCGCAGTTCTACACCGGGGAGCTGTTTTTT. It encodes CASSFWTTPQFYTGELFF.

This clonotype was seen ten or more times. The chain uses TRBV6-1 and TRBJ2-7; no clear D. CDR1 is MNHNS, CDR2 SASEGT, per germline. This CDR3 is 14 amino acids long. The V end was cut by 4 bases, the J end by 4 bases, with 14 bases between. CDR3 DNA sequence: TGTGCCAGCAGTGTGGATCCTGCCCAGTACGAGCAGTACTTC. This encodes CASSVDPAQYEQYF.

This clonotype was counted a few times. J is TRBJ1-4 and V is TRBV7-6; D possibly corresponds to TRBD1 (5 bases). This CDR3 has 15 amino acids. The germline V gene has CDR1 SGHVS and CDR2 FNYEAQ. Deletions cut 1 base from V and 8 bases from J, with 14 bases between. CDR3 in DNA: TGTGCCAGCAGCTTAGAGTCCCAGGGACCAGAAAAACTGTTTTTT. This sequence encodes CASSLESQGPEKLFF.

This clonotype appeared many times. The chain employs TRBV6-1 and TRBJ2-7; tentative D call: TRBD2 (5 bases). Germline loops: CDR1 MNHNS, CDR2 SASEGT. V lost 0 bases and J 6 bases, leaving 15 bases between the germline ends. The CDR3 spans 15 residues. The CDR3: CASSEAGGRSGEQYF. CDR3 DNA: TGTGCCAGCAGTGAAGCAGGAGGCAGGTCTGGCGAGCAGTACTTC.

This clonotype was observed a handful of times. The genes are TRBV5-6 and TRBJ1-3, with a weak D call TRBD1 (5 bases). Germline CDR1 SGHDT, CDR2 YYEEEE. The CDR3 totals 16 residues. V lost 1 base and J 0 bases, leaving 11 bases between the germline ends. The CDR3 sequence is CASSLLGLSSGNTIYF. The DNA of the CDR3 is TGTGCCAGCAGCTTGTTGGGACTTAGCTCTGGAAACACCATATATTTT.

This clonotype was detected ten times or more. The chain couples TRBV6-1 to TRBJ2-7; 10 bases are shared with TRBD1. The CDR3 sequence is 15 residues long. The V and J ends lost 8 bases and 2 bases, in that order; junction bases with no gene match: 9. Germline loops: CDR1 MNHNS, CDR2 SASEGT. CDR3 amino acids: CASSLYGQGAYEQYF. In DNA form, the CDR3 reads TGTGCCAGCTCCCTCTATGGACAGGGGGCCTACGAGCAGTACTTC.

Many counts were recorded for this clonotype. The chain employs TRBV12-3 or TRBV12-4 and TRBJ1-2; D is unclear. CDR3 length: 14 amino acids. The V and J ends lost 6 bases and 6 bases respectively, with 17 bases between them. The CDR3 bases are TGTGCCAGCAGCCGCTCCCCGGGGAGGGATGGCTACACCTTC. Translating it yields CASSRSPGRDGYTF.

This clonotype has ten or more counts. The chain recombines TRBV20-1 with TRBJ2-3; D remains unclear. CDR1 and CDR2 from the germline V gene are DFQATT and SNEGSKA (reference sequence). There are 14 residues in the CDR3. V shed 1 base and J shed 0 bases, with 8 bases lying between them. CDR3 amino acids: CSARGGASTDTQYF. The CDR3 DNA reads TGCAGTGCTAGAGGAGGAGCTAGCACAGATACGCAGTATTTT.

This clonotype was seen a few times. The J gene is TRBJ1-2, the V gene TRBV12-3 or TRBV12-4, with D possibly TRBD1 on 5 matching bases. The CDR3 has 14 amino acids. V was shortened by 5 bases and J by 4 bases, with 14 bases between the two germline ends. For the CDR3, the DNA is TGTGCCAGCAGTCCAGGGTCCTTCAGCTATGGCTACACCTTC. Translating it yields CASSPGSFSYGYTF.

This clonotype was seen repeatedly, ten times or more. CDR3 sequence reads: CASSQRGAGGYEQYF. The CDR3 DNA reads TGCGCCAGCAGCCAAAGGGGGGCAGGAGGCTACGAGCAGTACTTC. The chain uses TRBV4-1 and TRBJ2-7, with D perhaps matching TRBD1 or TRBD2 (6 bases each). CDR1 and CDR2 (germline): MGHRA, YSYEKL. The CDR3 contains 15 residues. V lost 2 bases and J lost 3, with 14 bases in between.

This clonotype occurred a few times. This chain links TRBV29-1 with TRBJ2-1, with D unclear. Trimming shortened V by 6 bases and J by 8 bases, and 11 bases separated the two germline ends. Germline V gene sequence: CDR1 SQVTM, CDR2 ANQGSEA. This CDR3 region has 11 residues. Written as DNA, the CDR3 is TGCAGCGTATTGCTGGTAGATGAGCAGTTCTTC. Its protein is CSVLLVDEQFF.

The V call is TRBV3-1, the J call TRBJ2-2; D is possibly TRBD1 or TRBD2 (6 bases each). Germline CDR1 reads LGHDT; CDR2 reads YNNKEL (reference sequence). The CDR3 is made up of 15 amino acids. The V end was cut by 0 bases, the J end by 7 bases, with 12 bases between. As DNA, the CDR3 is TGTGCCAGCAGCCAAGATCCGGGGGCTGGCGGGGAGCTGTTTTTT. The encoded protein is CASSQDPGAGGELFF.

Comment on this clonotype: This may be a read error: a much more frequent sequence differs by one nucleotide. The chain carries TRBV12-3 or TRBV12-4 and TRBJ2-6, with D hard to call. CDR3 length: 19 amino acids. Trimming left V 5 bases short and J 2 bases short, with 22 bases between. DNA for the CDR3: TGTGCCAGCAGTGAGTCTTATTCCGTAGGGCTAACTGGGGCCAACGTCCTGACTTTC. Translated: CASSESYSVGLTGANVLTF.

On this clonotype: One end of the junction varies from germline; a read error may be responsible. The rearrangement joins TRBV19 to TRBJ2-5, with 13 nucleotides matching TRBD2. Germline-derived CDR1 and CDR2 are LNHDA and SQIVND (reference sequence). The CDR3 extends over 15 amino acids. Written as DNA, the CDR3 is TGTGCCACTAGTCCTCGGACTAGCGGGGGCGAGACCCAGTACTTC. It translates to CATSPRTSGGETQYF.

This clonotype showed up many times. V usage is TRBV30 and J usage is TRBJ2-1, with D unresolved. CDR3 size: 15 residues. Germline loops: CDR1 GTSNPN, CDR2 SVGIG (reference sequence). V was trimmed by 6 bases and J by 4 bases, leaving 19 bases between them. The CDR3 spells CACPLLGSNYNEQFF. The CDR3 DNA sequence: TGTGCCTGTCCACTGTTAGGATCCAATTACAATGAGCAGTTCTTC.

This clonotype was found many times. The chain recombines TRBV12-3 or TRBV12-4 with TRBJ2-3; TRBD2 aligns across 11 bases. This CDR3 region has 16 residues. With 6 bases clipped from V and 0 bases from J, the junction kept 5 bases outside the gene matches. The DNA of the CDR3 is TGTGCCAGCAGACCACTAGCGGGAGTTAGCACAGATACGCAGTATTTT. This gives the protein CASRPLAGVSTDTQYF.

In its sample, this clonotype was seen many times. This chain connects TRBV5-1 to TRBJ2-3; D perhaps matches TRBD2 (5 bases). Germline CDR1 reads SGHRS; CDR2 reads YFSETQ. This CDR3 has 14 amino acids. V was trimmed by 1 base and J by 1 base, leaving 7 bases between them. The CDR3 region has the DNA TGCGCCAGCAGCTTGAGGCGGGGCACAGATACGCAGTATTTT. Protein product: CASSLRRGTDTQYF.